Listed below are T cell receptor beta chains from one sample, sequenced in a study of blood T cell repertoires in COVID-19. The method was immunoSEQ multiplex PCR; TCRdb's version includes in-frame clones alone and lacks a portion of them. The sample lists 250,000 to 350,000 clones; around 91% were seen once. Sequencing used peripheral blood. The receptor source for this set is a woman aged 60 to 75 with acute or convalescent COVID-19. Both conserved end residues are part of each CDR3. A D gene is named only where the DNA matches it firmly. Where a row states a size, it is once, few, many or the class of an expanded clone; other rows omit it.

.	TRBV7-2	TRBD2	TRBJ2-5	TGTGCCAGCGCTCTTAGAAGGCTAGCGGGACACCAAGAGACCCAGTACTTC	CASALRRLAGHQETQYF
.	TRBV28	TRBD1	TRBJ1-5	TGTGCCAGCAGTAACATTGTGGGGACAGGGGTGGGTCAGCCCCAGCATTTT	CASSNIVGTGVGQPQHF
.	TRBV28	TRBD1	TRBJ1-5	TGTGCCAGCAGCCCCGGACAGGGGGGACCATACAATCAGCCCCAGCATTTT	CASSPGQGGPYNQPQHF
.	TRBV6-6	.	TRBJ2-4	TGTGCCAGCAGCATACCGACAGAAAACATTCAGTACTTC	CASSIPTENIQYF
.	TRBV11-2	.	TRBJ1-6	TGTGCCAGCAGCTTAGGGGGTGGGGGGGGTTCACCCCTCCACTTT	CASSLGGGGGSPLHF
once	TRBV9	TRBD2	TRBJ2-3	TGTGCCAGCAGCGTGCGGGGTGGGGCTAGCGGGTCGTCCGGGAATACGCAGTATTTT	CASSVRGGASGSSGNTQYF
.	TRBV28	TRBD1	TRBJ2-5	TGTGCCAGCAGTTTGGGGACAGGGAGACAGACCCAGTACTTC	CASSLGTGRQTQYF
.	TRBV5-1	TRBD1	TRBJ1-2	TGCGCCAGCAGCTTGGACACGACAGGGGGCGCGGGATATGGCTACACCTTC	CASSLDTTGGAGYGYTF
once	TRBV3-1/TRBV3-2	.	TRBJ1-3	TGTGCCAGCAGCCAAGATCCTATCGGCGTACGGAGCTCTGGAAACACCATATATTTT	CASSQDPIGVRSSGNTIYF
.	TRBV7-8	.	TRBJ1-2	TGTGCCAGCAGCCCTGACAGGCCGTATGGCTACACCTTC	CASSPDRPYGYTF
.	TRBV2	.	TRBJ2-7	TGTGCCAGCAGTGACCTCGGAGGGTCCTACGAGCAGTACTTC	CASSDLGGSYEQYF
.	TRBV6-5	TRBD2	TRBJ2-7	TGTGCCAGCATTAGTGTGACTAGCGGTCCATACGAGCAGTACTTC	CASISVTSGPYEQYF
.	TRBV6-4	TRBD2	TRBJ2-1	TGTGCCAGCAGAGCACTAGCGGGAACAATCAATGAGCAGTTCTTC	CASRALAGTINEQFF
.	TRBV4-3	TRBD1	TRBJ1-6	TGCGCCAGCAGCCACCGGACAGGGTGGGATTCACCCCTCCACTTT	CASSHRTGWDSPLHF
.	TRBV9	.	TRBJ1-2	TGTGCCAGCAGCGCCTATCGGACGGGGAACTATGGCTACACCTTC	CASSAYRTGNYGYTF
once	TRBV28	.	TRBJ1-5	TGTGCCAGCAGTTTGGCGGTAGCTAGTAGCAATCAGCCCCAGCATTTT	CASSLAVASSNQPQHF
.	TRBV9	.	TRBJ1-6	TGTGCCAGCAGCGTAGAAGTGGGGAGAAGCTCACCCCTCCACTTT	CASSVEVGRSSPLHF
.	TRBV2	.	TRBJ1-5	TGTGCCAGCAGTGTTAGACAGCGTGATCAGCCCCAGCATTTT	CASSVRQRDQPQHF
.	TRBV2	.	TRBJ1-2	TGTGCCAGCAGGGTGGCCGCTAACTATGGCTACACCTTC	CASRVAANYGYTF
.	TRBV6-6	TRBD2	TRBJ2-7	TGTGCCAGCAGTTACGGGACTAGCGGGCAGAGTGAGCAGTACTTC	CASSYGTSGQSEQYF
.	TRBV6-2/TRBV6-3	TRBD2	TRBJ2-6	TGTGCCAGCAGTTGGCGCCCCGGGGAGGGTTCAATCTCTGGGGCCAACGTCCTGACTTTC	CASSWRPGEGSISGANVLTF
.	TRBV10-3	TRBD1	TRBJ2-3	TGTGCCATCAGTTCCCCGGGACAGGACACAGATACGCAGTATTTT	CAISSPGQDTDTQYF
.	TRBV5-8	.	TRBJ1-6	TGTGCCAGCTATACAGGGAATGCTTCACCCCTCCACTTT	CASYTGNASPLHF
.	TRBV5-1	TRBD2	TRBJ2-7	TGCGCCAGCAGCTTGCGACCGCCCACCGGGGGACTAATCTACGAGCAGTACTTC	CASSLRPPTGGLIYEQYF
.	TRBV10-3	TRBD2	TRBJ2-3	TGTGCCATCAGCCGCGGACTAGCGGGGAACACAGATACGCAGTATTTT	CAISRGLAGNTDTQYF
.	TRBV3-1/TRBV3-2	.	TRBJ1-1	TGTGCCAGCAGCCAAGAAACGGGGAACACTGAAGCTTTCTTT	CASSQETGNTEAFF
.	TRBV6-5	.	TRBJ2-3	TGTGCCAGCAGCATCACACAGGTGCATACGCAGTATTTT	CASSITQVHTQYF